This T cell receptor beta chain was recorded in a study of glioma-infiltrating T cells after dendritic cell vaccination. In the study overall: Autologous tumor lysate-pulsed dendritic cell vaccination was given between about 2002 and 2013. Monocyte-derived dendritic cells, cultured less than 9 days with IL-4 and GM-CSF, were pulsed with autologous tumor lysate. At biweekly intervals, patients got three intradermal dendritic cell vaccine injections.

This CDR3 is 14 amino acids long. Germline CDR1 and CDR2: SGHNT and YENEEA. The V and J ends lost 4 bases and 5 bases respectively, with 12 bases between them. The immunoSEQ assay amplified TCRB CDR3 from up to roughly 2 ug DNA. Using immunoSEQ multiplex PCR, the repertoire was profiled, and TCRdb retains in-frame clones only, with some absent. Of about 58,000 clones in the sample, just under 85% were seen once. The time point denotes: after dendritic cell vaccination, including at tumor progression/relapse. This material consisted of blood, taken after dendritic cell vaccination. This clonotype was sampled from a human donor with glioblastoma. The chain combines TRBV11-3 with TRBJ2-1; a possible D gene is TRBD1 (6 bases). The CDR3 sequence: CASSWDGQNNEQFF. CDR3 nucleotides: TGTGCCAGCAGCTGGGATGGACAGAACAATGAGCAGTTCTTC.